This T cell receptor beta chain is from a study of shared clonotypes between healthy human individuals. Concerning this clone: The antigen is unknown.

Findings and limits, study-wide: Non-shared clonotypes displayed generation probabilities falling below those of clonotypes present in all four donors. In the sorted subsets, rarefaction showed sequencing was incomplete despite large depth.

V lost 2 bases and J 2 bases, leaving 13 bases between the germline ends. Germline CDR1 and CDR2: MNHNS and SASEGT. This CDR3 spans 16 amino acids. The table came from immunoSEQ multiplex PCR; TCRdb's copy has only in-frame clones and leaves some out. The data show a few million clones, with around 90% seen just once and around 0.14% held by the top ten. This clonotype was obtained from a man between 18 and 35 years old in good health. J is TRBJ2-1 and V is TRBV6-1, with D unclear. The specimen was naive CD4+ T cells sorted from blood. Specified subset: CD45RA+ positively selected. CDR3 region: CASSEYLSQAYNEQFF. In DNA, the CDR3 is TGTGCCAGCAGTGAATACCTGAGCCAAGCCTACAATGAGCAGTTCTTC.